This T cell receptor (beta chain) was profiled in a study of blood T cell repertoires in COVID-19. Clones were read by immunoSEQ multiplex PCR, and TCRdb kept only the in-frame ones, dropping some. The sample carries under 450,000 clones, about 88% recorded once. This CDR3 comprises 13 residues. J was trimmed by 11 bases and V by 3 bases; bases with no gene match: 6. Per the germline V gene, CDR1 is SQVTM and CDR2 is ANQGSEA. This clonotype was sampled from a woman aged 30 to 39 who had recovered from COVID-19. Material for sequencing was PBMCs or T cells enriched from blood (not recorded which). This sequence joins TRBV29-1 and TRBJ2-1; TRBD2 aligns across 11 bases. CDR3 DNA: TGCAGCGTTGAGACTAGCGGGGAAATGAAGCAGTTCTTC. Translated, it gives CSVETSGEMKQFF.